This T cell receptor (beta chain) is from a study of Ad26.COV2.S vaccination and SARS-CoV-2 variants. Study conclusions and caveats: In TCR breadth and depth analyses, total T cell responses may have been underestimated. The authors reported substantial breadth in spike-specific CD8+ and CD4+ T cell responses after vaccination. Spike-specific TCR breadth ran higher among vaccine recipients than placebo recipients. Those who received vaccine or placebo ended up with similar non-spike TCR breadth.

This clone was detected only once. Its antigen is not identified. Germline lookup yields CDR1 SQVTM and CDR2 ANQGSEA. The length of the CDR3 is 11 residues. Trimming left V 4 bases short and J 5 bases short, with 6 bases between. Profiled with immunoSEQ multiplex PCR; TCRdb holds only in-frame clones, not every one. Of about 350,000 clones in the sample, about 91% were seen once. This TCR came from a human donor who had recovered from COVID-19. The sample here was peripheral blood, taken after recovery from COVID-19. J is TRBJ2-4 and V is TRBV29-1, with TRBD2 as a possible D gene (5 bases). The CDR3 bases are TGCAGCGTTGCGCGGGAAAACATTCAGTACTTC. Residues: CSVARENIQYF.